This entry is about one T cell receptor (beta chain). Its antigen is not known. The data were obtained in a study of cytomegalovirus exposure and HLA in healthy donors. This PCR relied on a set of 60 Vbeta primers and 13 Jbeta primers. Clones were read by immunoSEQ multiplex PCR, and TCRdb kept only the in-frame ones, dropping some. The table has about 160,000 clones, approximately 67% seen once. Study-level results: Later, an analysis showed that TCR beta chains associated with HLA were more clonally expanded than others that were equally common.

The sequenced sample consisted of PBMCs. The sequence was obtained from a woman aged 18-30 years in good health and CMV-seropositive.

CDR3: CASREYRGRSYEQYF. The CDR3 DNA reads TGTGCCAGCAGAGAGTACAGGGGGCGATCCTACGAGCAGTACTTC. The chain recombines TRBV6-1 with TRBJ2-7, with TRBD1 matching 9 bases. Germline V gene data show CDR1 as MNHNS and CDR2 as SASEGT. V trimming: 6 bases; J trimming: 1 base; junction bases outside the gene matches: 7. CDR3 length equals 15 residues.